This entry concerns a single TCR beta chain. The data were taken from a study of blood T cell repertoires in COVID-19. About the research overall: Samples came from the United States, Italy and Spain, spanning acute and convalescent COVID-19.

The participants were between about 18 and 100 years old and came from under 25 US areas. Assignment of participants to cohorts was predicated upon participant-reported clinical history. Germline V gene lookup returns CDR1 SGHRS and CDR2 YFSETQ. V was shortened by 5 bases and J by 4 bases, with 15 bases between the two germline ends. This CDR3 has 15 amino acids. As originally analysed: The authors estimated nucleated cell counts from reference gene primer amplification. Produced via immunoSEQ multiplex PCR; TCRdb's table is partial and in-frame only. V and J calls and clone size are those listed in that table; D and trimming were worked out from the DNA. The repertoire consists of about 350,000 clones, with roughly 86% occurring once and the leading ten covering about 0.94%.

This chain links TRBV5-1 with TRBJ2-2, with D tentatively TRBD2 (5 bases). Material: PBMCs or T cells enriched from blood (not recorded which). The origin of this receptor is a woman aged 25 to 39 who had been exposed to COVID-19. DNA for the CDR3: TGCGCCAGCAGGGTCGGCGGGTCGGTCACCGGGGAGCTGTTTTTT. Translated: CASRVGGSVTGELFF. Using reference TRBV5-1 and TRBJ2-2 for the parts outside the CDR3, the full variable domain is KAGVTQTPRYLIKTRGQQVTLSCSPISGHRSVSWYQQTPGQGLQFLFEYFSETQRNKGNFPGRFSGRQFSNSRSEMNVSTLELGDSALYLCASRVGGSVTGELFFGEGSRLTVL.